This T cell receptor beta chain was captured by sequencing in a study of control samples from healthy donors and cancer patients. TCRdb's table, derived via immunoSEQ multiplex PCR, lists solely in-frame clones and lacks some. The repertoire holds 55,000 to 85,000 clones, with 87% as singletons. The CDR3 contains 16 residues. Looked up from germline, CDR1 is SGHRS and CDR2 is YFSETQ. V was cut by 0 bases and J by 10 bases, with 17 bases left in between. The clonotype was recovered from a woman aged 50 to 60 with head and neck cancer. This rearrangement joins TRBV5-1 to TRBJ1-6; a possible D gene is TRBD1 (6 bases). Sequencing was done on a sample of PBMCs. The CDR3 spells CASSLGGPGAGSPLHF. DNA of the CDR3: TGCGCCAGCAGCTTGGGGGGCCCAGGGGCTGGATCACCCCTCCACTTT.